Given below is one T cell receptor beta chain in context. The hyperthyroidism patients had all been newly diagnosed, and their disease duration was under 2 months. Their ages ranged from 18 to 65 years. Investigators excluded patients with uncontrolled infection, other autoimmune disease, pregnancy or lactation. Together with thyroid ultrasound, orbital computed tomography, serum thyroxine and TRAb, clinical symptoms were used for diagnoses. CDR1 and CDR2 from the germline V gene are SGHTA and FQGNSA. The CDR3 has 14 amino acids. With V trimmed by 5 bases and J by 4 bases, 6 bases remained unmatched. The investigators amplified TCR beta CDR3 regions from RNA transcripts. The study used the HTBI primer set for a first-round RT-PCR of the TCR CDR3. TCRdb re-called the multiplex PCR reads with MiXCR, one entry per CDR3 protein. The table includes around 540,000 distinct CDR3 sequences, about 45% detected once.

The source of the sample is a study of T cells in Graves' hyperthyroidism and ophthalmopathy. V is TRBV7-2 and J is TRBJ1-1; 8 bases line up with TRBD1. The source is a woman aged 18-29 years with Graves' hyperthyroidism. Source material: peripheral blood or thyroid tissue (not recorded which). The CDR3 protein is CASSQTGDSTEAFF. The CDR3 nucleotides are TGTGCCAGCAGCCAGACAGGGGATAGCACTGAAGCTTTCTTT.